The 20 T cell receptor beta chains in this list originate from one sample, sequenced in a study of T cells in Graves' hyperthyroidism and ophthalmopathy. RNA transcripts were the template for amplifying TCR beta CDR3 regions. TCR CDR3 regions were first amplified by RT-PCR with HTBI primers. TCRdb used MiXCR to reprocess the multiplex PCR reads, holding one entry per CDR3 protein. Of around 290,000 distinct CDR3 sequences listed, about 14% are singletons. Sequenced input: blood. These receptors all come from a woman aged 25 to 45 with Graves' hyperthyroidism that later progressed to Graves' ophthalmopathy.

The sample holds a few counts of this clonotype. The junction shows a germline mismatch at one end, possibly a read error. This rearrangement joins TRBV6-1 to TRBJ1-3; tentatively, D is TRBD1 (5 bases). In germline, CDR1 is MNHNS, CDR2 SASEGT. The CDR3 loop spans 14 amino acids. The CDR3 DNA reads TGTGCCAGCAGTGGACAGAGCTCTAGAAACACCATATATTTT. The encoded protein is CASSGQSSRNTIYF.

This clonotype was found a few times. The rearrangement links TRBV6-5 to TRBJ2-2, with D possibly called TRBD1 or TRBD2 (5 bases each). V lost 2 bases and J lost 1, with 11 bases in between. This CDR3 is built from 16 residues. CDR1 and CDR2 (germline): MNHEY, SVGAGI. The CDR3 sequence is CASSYPRGENTGELFF. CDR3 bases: TGTGCCAGCAGTTACCCGAGGGGAGAGAACACCGGGGAGCTGTTTTTT.

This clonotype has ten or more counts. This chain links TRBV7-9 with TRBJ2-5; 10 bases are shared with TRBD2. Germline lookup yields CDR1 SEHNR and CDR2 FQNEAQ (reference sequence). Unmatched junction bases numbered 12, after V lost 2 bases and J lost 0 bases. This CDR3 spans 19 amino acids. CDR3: CASSLTSGLAGVYQETQYF. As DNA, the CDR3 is TGTGCCAGCAGCTTAACTTCTGGGCTAGCGGGGGTGTACCAAGAGACCCAGTACTTC.

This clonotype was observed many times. The DNA for the CDR3 is TGTGCCATCAAACCCGGGTCTGGAAACACCATATATTTT. Residues: CAIKPGSGNTIYF. The rearrangement links TRBV6-1 to TRBJ1-3; no clear D gene. The CDR3 is 13 residues long. Trimming took 10 bases from V and 1 from J, leaving 11 bases between them. CDR1 and CDR2 (germline): MNHNS, SASEGT.

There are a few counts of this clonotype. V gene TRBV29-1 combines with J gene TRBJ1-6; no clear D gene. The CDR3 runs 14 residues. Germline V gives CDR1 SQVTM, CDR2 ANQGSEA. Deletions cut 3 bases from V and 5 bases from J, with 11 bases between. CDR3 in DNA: TGCAGCGTTGAGGGTCGGGGAGATAATTCACCCCTCCACTTT. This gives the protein CSVEGRGDNSPLHF.

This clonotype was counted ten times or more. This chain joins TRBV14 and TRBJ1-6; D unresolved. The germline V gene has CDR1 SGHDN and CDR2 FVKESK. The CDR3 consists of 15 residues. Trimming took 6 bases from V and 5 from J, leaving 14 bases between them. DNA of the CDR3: TGTGCCAGCAGTGGCGCGGCTTCTAATAATTCACCCCTCCACTTT. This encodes CASSGAASNNSPLHF.

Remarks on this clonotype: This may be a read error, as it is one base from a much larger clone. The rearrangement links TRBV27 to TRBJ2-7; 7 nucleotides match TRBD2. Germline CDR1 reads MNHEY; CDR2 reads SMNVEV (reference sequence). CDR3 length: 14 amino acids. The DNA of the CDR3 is TGTGTCAGCAGTTTACTGACTAGCAGGAGCGAGCAGTACTTC. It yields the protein CVSSLLTSRSEQYF.

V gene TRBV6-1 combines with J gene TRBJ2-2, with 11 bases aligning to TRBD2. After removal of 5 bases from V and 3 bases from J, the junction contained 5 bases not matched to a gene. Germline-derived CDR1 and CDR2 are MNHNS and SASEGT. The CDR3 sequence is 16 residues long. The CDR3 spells CASSNIAGGDTGELFF. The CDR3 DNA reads TGTGCCAGCAGTAATATAGCGGGAGGGGACACCGGGGAGCTGTTTTTT.

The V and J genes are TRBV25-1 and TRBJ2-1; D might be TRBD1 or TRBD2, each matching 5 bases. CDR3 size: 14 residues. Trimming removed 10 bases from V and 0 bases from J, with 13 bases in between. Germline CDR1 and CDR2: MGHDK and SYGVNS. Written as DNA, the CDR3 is TGTGCCAAGACAGCGGCTAGCTCCTACAATGAGCAGTTCTTC. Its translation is CAKTAASSYNEQFF.

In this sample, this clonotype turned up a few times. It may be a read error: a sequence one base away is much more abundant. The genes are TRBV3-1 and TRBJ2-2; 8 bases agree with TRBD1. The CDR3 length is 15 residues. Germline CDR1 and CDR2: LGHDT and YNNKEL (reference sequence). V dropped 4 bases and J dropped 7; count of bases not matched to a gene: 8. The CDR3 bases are TGTGCCAGCAGCCTAGCGGCAGGGGGCCTCGGGGAGCTGTTTTTT. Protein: CASSLAAGGLGELFF. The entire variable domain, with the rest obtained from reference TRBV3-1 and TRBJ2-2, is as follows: DTAVSQTPKYLVTQMGNDKSIKCEQNLGHDTMYWYKQDSKKFLKIMFSYNNKELIINETVPNRFSPKSPDKAHLNLHINSLELGDSAVYFCASSLAAGGLGELFFGEGSRLTVL.

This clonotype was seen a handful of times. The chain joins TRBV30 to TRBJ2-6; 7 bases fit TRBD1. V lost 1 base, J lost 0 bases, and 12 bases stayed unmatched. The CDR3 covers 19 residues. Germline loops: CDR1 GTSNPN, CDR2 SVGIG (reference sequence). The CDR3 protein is CAWSAVRGFPSSGANVLTF. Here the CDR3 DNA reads TGTGCCTGGAGTGCGGTCAGGGGGTTTCCTAGCTCTGGGGCCAACGTCCTGACTTTC.

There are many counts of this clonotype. The DNA of the CDR3 is TGTGCCACCAGTGATTTGGCGAAGGACAGGGATAACACCGGGGAGCTGTTTTTT. Protein product: CATSDLAKDRDNTGELFF. The rearrangement joins TRBV24-1 to TRBJ2-2; TRBD1 matches 8 bases. CDR3 length: 18 residues. The V gene end was trimmed by 0 bases and the J gene end by 2 bases; junction bases not matched to a gene: 7. From germline, CDR1 is KGHDR and CDR2 SFDVKD.

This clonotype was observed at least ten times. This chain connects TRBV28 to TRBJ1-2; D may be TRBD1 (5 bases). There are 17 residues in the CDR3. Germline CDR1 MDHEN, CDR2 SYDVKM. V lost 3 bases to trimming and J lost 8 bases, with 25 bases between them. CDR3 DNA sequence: TGTGCCAGCAGTTTCCGGGGCGGACTGTATTCCTCATTGGGCTACACCTTC. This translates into CASSFRGGLYSSLGYTF.

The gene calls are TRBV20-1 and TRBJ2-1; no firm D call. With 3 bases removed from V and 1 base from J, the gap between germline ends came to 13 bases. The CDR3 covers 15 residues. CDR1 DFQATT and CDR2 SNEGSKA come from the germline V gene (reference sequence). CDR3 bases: TGCAGTGCTAGCCCAGGCCAACTATCCTACAATGAGCAGTTCTTC. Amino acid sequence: CSASPGQLSYNEQFF.

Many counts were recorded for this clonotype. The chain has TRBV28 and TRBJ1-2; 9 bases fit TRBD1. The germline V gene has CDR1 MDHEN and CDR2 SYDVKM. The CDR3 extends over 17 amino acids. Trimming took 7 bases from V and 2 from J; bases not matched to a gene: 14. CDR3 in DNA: TGTGCCAGCAAACCTGTCGGCCGGGACAGGGCGAACTATGGCTACACCTTC. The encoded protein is CASKPVGRDRANYGYTF.

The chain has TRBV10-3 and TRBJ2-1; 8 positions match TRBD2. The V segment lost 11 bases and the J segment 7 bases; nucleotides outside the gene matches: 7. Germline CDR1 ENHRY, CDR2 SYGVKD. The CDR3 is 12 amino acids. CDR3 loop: CAAGSGSNEQFF. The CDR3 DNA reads TGTGCCGCTGGCAGCGGGAGTAATGAGCAGTTCTTC.

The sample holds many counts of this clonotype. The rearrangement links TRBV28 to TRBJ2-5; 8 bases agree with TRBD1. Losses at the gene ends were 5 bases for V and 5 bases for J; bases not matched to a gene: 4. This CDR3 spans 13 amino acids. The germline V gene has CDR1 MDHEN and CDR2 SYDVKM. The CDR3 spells CASSRTGWETQYF. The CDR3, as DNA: TGTGCCAGCAGTAGGACAGGGTGGGAGACCCAGTACTTC.

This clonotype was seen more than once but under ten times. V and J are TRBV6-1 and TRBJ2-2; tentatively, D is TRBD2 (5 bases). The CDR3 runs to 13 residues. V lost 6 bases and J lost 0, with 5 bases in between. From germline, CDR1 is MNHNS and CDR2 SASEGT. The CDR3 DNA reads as TGTGCCAGCAGCGGGACGAACACCGGGGAGCTGTTTTTT. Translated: CASSGTNTGELFF.

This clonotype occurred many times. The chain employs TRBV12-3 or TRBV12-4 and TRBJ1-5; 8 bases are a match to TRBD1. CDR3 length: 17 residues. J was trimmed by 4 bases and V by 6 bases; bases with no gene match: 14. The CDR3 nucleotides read TGTGCCAGCAGCCTCGGACAGGGAATAGGTGGGAATCAGCCCCAGCATTTT. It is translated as CASSLGQGIGGNQPQHF.

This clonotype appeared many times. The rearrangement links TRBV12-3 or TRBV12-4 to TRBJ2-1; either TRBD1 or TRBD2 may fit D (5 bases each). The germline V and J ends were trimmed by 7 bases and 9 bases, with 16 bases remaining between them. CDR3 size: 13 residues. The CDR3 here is CASTWGTVGEQFF. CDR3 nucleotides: TGTGCCAGCACTTGGGGGACGGTAGGTGAGCAGTTCTTC.